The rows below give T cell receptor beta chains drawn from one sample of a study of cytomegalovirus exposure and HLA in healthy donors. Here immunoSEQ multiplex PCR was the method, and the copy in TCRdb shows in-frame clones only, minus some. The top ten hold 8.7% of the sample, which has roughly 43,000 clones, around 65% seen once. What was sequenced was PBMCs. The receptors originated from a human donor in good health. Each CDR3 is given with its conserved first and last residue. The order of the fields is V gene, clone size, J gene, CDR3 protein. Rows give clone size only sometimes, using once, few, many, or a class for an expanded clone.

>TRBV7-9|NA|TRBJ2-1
CASSLTSGGYNEQFF
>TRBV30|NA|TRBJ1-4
CAWKGLGTLNEKLFF
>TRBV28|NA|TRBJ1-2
CASSLAGGQKYGYTF
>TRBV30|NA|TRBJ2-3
CAWSEGTVLDTQYF
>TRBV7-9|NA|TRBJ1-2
CASLLGGFYGYTF
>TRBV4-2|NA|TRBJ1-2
CASSRGTGGNSSYGYTF
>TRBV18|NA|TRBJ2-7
CASSLGTGDEQYF
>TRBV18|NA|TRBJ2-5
CASSPTSGQETQYF
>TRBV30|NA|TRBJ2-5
CAWSLSSLETQYF
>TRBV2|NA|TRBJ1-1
CASSEEQGWTEAFF
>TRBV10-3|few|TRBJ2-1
CAISPGGAYNEQFF
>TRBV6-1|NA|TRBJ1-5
CASSVGTGGSNQPQHF
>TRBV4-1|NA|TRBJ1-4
CASSPTTGATGSNEKLFF
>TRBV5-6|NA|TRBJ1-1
CASSRGGQAFF
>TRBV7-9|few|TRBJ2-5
CASSPLPGSGETQYF
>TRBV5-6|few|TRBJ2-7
CASSLWRFTYEQYF
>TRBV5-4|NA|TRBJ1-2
CASSLDEGRYGYTF
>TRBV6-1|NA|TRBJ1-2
CASSEGGLAYGYTF
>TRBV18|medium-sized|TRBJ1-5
CASSLNRDQPQHF
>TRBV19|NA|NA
CASGRRDRSYEQYF
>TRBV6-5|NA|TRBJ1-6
CASRAGQGSPLHF
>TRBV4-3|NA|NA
CASSQEWSAGEETQYF
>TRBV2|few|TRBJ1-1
CASREGAEAFF
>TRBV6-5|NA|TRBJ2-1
CASSYSFSNEQFF
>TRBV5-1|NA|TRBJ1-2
CASSFTTGNYGYTF
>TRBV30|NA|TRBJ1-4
CAWTRGSVGEKLFF
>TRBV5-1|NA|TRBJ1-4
CASSRGQGNEKLFF
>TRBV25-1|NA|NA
CASSRAGISYEQYF
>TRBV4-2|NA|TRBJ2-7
CASSQDLQGTYEQYF
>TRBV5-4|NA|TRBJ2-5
CASSLKISAGPETQYF
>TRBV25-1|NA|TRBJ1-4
CASSDPGRDNEKLFF
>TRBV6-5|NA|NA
CASSYWGRTSTDTQHF
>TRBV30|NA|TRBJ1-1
CAWSVLSSVTEAFF
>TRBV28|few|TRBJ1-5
CASRHGQTASNQPQHF
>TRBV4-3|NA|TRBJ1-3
CASSQDVARGEIGNTIYF
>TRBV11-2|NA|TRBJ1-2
CASSLDQGAIGYTF
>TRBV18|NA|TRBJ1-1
CASSPGQGARTEAFF
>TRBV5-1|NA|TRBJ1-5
CASSAGFGNQPQHF
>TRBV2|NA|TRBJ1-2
CASRRRGPGGYTF
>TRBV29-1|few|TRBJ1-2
CSGGDRGEGGYTF
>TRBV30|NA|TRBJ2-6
CAWRLRRAGANVLTF
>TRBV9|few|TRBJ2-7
CASSVAPTPSYEQYF
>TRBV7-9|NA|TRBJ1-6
CASSLEGGSPLHF
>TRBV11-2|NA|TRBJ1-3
CASSFTGNGNTIYF
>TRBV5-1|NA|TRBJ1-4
CASSRDREKEKLFF
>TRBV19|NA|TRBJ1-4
CASSWQATNEKLFF